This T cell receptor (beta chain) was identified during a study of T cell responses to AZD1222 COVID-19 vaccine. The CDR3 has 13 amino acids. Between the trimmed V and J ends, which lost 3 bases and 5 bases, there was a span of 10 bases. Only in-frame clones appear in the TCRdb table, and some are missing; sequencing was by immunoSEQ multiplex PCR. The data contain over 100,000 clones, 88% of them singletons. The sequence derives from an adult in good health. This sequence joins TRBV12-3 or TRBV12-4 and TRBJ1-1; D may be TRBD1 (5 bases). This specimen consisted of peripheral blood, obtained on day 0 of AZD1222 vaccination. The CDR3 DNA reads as TGTGCCAGCAGTTTGTCGGGGCGGACTGAAGCTTTCTTT. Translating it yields CASSLSGRTEAFF.